One and the same sample provided the 15 T cell receptor beta chains below, sequenced in a study of breast tumors, draining lymph nodes, adjacent tissues. Samples came from axillary lymph nodes draining the breast cancer. TCRdb called the multiplex PCR reads again in MiXCR, with one record for every CDR3 protein. There are approximately 200,000 distinct CDR3 sequences in the sample; roughly 31% occur only once, and over 4% lies in the top ten. The sample taken for sequencing was axillary lymph node tissue. All receptors derive from a female donor with breast cancer. Some clones in this sample may be carry-over from other donors' samples.

The table lists this clonotype with many counts. The chain carries TRBV9 and TRBJ2-3; 8 bases agree with TRBD1. The CDR3 extends over 14 amino acids. Germline V gene lookup returns CDR1 SGDLS and CDR2 YYNGEE. The ends lost 1 base at V and 8 bases at J; junction bases unmatched: 6. Here the CDR3 reads CASSVSGQAPTQYF. CDR3 in DNA: TGTGCCAGCAGCGTATCGGGACAGGCTCCTACGCAGTATTTT.

Ten or more counts support this clonotype. V and J are TRBV9 and TRBJ2-1; D gene unclear. This CDR3 is 15 amino acids long. Germline V gene data show CDR1 as SGDLS and CDR2 as YYNGEE. The V and J ends lost 2 bases and 4 bases respectively, with 13 bases between them. The DNA of the CDR3 is TGTGCCAGCAGCGTTAGACTTGACGAATACAATGAGCAGTTCTTC. It specifies CASSVRLDEYNEQFF.

This clonotype occurred many times. The rearrangement joins TRBV3-1 to TRBJ2-5; D not certain. V dropped 3 bases and J dropped 10 bases, with 12 bases sitting between them. CDR1 and CDR2 from the germline V gene are LGHDT and YNNKEL (reference sequence). The CDR3 runs 12 residues. This CDR3 is CASSHTNVDQYF. DNA of the CDR3: TGTGCCAGCAGCCACACCAATGTCGACCAGTACTTC.

This clonotype was observed at least ten times. This chain connects TRBV2 to TRBJ2-3; D may be TRBD1 (5 bases). The CDR3 has 14 amino acids. The germline V gene encodes CDR1 SNHLY and CDR2 FYNNEI. Trimming left V 9 bases short and J 6 bases short, with 19 bases between. This chain's CDR3 is CASIRQLSSDTQYF. CDR3 coding DNA: TGTGCCAGTATACGACAGCTTTCCTCTGATACGCAGTATTTT. Full variable domain (outside the CDR3, taken from reference TRBV2 and TRBJ2-3): EPEVTQTPSHQVTQMGQEVILRCVPISNHLYFYWYRQILGQKVEFLVSFYNNEISEKSEIFDDQFSVERPDGSNFTLKIRSTKLEDSAMYFCASIRQLSSDTQYFGPGTRLTVL.

This clonotype has a count of ten or more. The gene calls are TRBV5-1 and TRBJ1-6; D might be TRBD1 (5 bases). V lost 4 bases to trimming and J lost 9 bases, with 14 bases between them. This CDR3 has 14 residues. The germline CDR1 and CDR2 sequences are SGHRS and YFSETQ. The CDR3 is CASSPGTGGSPLHF. Written as DNA, the CDR3 is TGCGCCAGCAGCCCCGGGACCGGCGGTTCACCCCTCCACTTT.

With respect to this clonotype: This sequence may be a read error, since a much larger clone differs from it by one base. The chain joins TRBV12-3 or TRBV12-4 to TRBJ2-6; tentatively, D is TRBD1 or TRBD2 (5 bases each). The CDR3 is made up of 15 amino acids. CDR3 bases: TGTGCCAGCAGTTTTCTTCCATCCGGGGCCAACGTCCAGACTTTC. Translation gives CASSFLPSGANVQTF.

In this sample, this clonotype turned up a few times. V usage is TRBV6-5 and J usage is TRBJ1-1; D is possibly TRBD1 (5 bases). The length of the CDR3 is 15 residues. The germline V gene encodes CDR1 MNHEY and CDR2 SVGAGI. V was pared by 7 bases and J by 4 bases, with 19 bases between. The CDR3 protein is CASKISYSGGTEAFF. CDR3 bases: TGTGCCAGCAAGATTTCGTACTCTGGGGGCACTGAAGCTTTCTTT.

This clonotype was counted only a few times. It may be a read error: a sequence one base away is much more abundant. This chain uses TRBV20-1 with TRBJ2-1; a weak D match, TRBD2 (6 bases). The CDR3 is 13 residues long. Germline CDR1 reads DFQATT; CDR2 reads SNEGSKA (reference sequence). As DNA, the CDR3 is TGCAGTGCTCAGAGCGGGTTCTACAATGCGCAGTTCTTC. Translation gives CSAQSGFYNAQFF.

This clonotype was detected many times. This rearrangement joins TRBV6-6 to TRBJ2-1, with D unresolved. Germline V gene data show CDR1 as MNHNY and CDR2 as SVGAGI (reference sequence). The CDR3 spans 15 residues. V shed 2 bases and J shed 5 bases, with 13 bases lying between them. The CDR3 nucleotides are TGTGCCAGCAGTTACGCCTTCGACGTCAACAATGAGCAGTTCTTC. Residues: CASSYAFDVNNEQFF.

This clonotype showed up many times. The V call is TRBV20-1, the J call TRBJ2-3, with D possibly being TRBD1 or TRBD2 (6 bases each). The CDR3 length is 12 residues. CDR1 is DFQATT and CDR2 is SNEGSKA in the germline V gene (reference sequence). Trimming shortened V by 6 bases and J by 4 bases, and 11 bases separated the two germline ends. CDR3 nucleotides: TGCAGTGCCGACAGGAGGGCAGATACGCAGTATTTT. Amino acids: CSADRRADTQYF.

This clonotype has a count of ten or more. The chain uses TRBV19 and TRBJ2-3, with 9 bases that match TRBD1. The CDR3 sequence is 13 residues long. V was pared by 5 bases and J by 6 bases, with 3 bases of the junction left unmatched. The germline V gene has CDR1 LNHDA and CDR2 SQIVND (reference sequence). CDR3 in amino acids: CASSPTGGDTQYF. As DNA, the CDR3 is TGTGCCAGTAGTCCGACAGGGGGGGATACGCAGTATTTT.

J is TRBJ1-2 and V is TRBV7-9; a weak D match, TRBD1 (5 bases). CDR1 SEHNR and CDR2 FQNEAQ come from the germline V gene (reference sequence). V was shortened by 4 bases and J by 4 bases, with 7 bases between the two germline ends. CDR3 length: 12 amino acids. The chain's CDR3 is CASSWDGYGYTF. CDR3 DNA: TGTGCCAGCAGCTGGGACGGCTATGGCTACACCTTC.

This clonotype was observed a handful of times. This may stem from a read error, because a much larger clone lies one nucleotide away. The genes are TRBV5-4 and TRBJ2-7; D gene uncertain. Per germline, CDR1 SGHNT and CDR2 YYREEE (reference sequence). CDR3 size: 16 residues. Here the CDR3 reads CASSLDTAGFTYGQYF. In nucleotides, the CDR3 is TGTGCCAGCAGCTTGGACACTGCCGGGTTCACCTACGGGCAGTACTTC.

With regard to this clonotype: The junction does not match germline at one end; this may be a read error. The chain employs TRBV20-1 and TRBJ1-6; D remains ambiguous. Germline assignment: CDR1 DFQATT and CDR2 SNEGSKA (reference sequence). The CDR3 has 17 amino acids. This CDR3 is CSARDISGRAYNSPLHF. The CDR3 DNA is TGCAGTGCTAGAGATATAAGCGGGAGGGCCTACAATTCACCCCTCCACTTT.

This clonotype was recorded at least ten times. The chain combines TRBV15 with TRBJ1-5, with 8 bases aligning to TRBD1. The germline CDR1 and CDR2 sequences are LNHNV and YYDKDF (reference sequence). Losses at the gene ends were 4 bases for V and 5 bases for J; bases not matched to a gene: 7. The CDR3 loop spans 15 amino acids. The chain's CDR3 is CATSNRDRSYQPQHF. In DNA form, the CDR3 reads TGTGCCACCAGCAACCGGGACAGGTCCTATCAGCCCCAGCATTTT.